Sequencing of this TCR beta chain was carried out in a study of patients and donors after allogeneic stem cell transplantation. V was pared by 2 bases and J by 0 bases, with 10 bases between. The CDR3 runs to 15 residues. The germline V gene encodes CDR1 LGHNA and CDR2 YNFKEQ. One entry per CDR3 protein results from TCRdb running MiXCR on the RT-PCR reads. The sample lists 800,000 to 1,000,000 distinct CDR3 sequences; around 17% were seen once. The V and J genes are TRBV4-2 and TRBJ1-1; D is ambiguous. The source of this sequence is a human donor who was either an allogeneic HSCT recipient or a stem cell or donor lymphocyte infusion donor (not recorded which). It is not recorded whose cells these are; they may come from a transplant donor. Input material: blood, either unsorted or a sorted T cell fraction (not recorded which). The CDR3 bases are TGTGCCAGCAGCCAAACGGTGGGGATGAACACTGAAGCTTTCTTT. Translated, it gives CASSQTVGMNTEAFF.